This TCR beta chain was captured by sequencing in a study of shared clonotypes between healthy human individuals. About the study: Used for every donor were three CD4 naive, three CD4 memory, two CD8 naive and one CD8 memory plate.

Germline-derived CDR1 and CDR2 are SNHLY and FYNNEI. The CDR3 is 15 amino acids. Trimming stripped 6 bases from V and 13 bases from J, with 25 bases between. Concerning this clone: The antigen is unknown.

The table came from immunoSEQ multiplex PCR; TCRdb's copy has only in-frame clones and leaves some out. This sample has about 2,100,000 clones, with about 93% found just once. Study-wide results and caveats: What naive subsets generally showed was a larger estimated richness than memory subsets showed.

Selected positively for CCR7 and CD45RO-negative, naive CD8 cells excluded terminally differentiated effector memory CD45RA+ cells. The source material was naive CD8+ T cells from PBMCs. This receptor was obtained from a man younger than 30 in good health. Some clones in this sample may be carry-over from other donors' samples. This chain links TRBV2 with TRBJ2-1, with a possible D match to TRBD2 (6 bases). The CDR3 nucleotides are TGTGCCAGCAGCCGAGGACTATCACAAGAGCACATACAGTTCTTC. Translation: CASSRGLSQEHIQFF.